This record covers a single TCR beta chain. Its antigen remains unidentified. The source of the sample is a study of T cell repertoires in cytomegalovirus infection. There are 12 residues in the CDR3. Looked up from germline, CDR1 is SQVTM and CDR2 is ANQGSEA. V gave up 6 bases and J gave up 7 bases; unmatched junction bases: 4. TCRdb itself ran the reads through MiXCR, one entry per CDR3 protein. The repertoire holds 140,000 to 150,000 distinct CDR3 sequences, 30% to 40% seen once, with roughly 51% in the top ten. The chain joins TRBV29-1 to TRBJ2-2, with 8 bases matching TRBD1. The clonotype was recovered from a human donor in good health (CMV status not recorded). Some clones in this sample may be carry-over from other donors' samples. Sample: CD8+ T cells from cultured PBMCs, taken from culture after CMV antigen stimulation. CDR3 sequence reads: CSVLGQGGELFF. The CDR3, as DNA: TGCAGCGTCCTAGGACAGGGCGGGGAGCTGTTTTTT.